The source of this T cell receptor (beta chain) is a study of T-cell memory formation after mild COVID-19. Study-level background: Largely donor-specific TCR clusters were found. General observations from the study: Contracting clones from day 15 to 85 had balanced CD4/CD8; later expanders favoured CD4+. The study detected some responding clones in pre-infection memory, suggesting cross-reactive memory joined.

With respect to this clonotype: What it binds is unknown.

Trimming took off 1 base at V and 6 bases at J, with 7 bases between the two ends. Germline V gene lookup returns CDR1 SNHLY and CDR2 FYNNEI. This CDR3 has 12 amino acids. TCRdb redid the calling of the 5' RACE reads with MiXCR, one entry per CDR3 protein. Of about 57,000 distinct CDR3 sequences in the sample, 9% to 15% were seen once. V usage is TRBV2 and J usage is TRBJ2-7, with D unclear. This receptor was identified in a man younger than 30 who had mild COVID-19 (a few samples of this study predate the infection). Cell type and time point are not known. Sequencing used PBMCs or a T cell subset sorted from them (not recorded which). Written as DNA, the CDR3 is TGTGCCAGCAGTGAAGTAGCTCCCGAGCAGTACTTC. The encoded protein is CASSEVAPEQYF.